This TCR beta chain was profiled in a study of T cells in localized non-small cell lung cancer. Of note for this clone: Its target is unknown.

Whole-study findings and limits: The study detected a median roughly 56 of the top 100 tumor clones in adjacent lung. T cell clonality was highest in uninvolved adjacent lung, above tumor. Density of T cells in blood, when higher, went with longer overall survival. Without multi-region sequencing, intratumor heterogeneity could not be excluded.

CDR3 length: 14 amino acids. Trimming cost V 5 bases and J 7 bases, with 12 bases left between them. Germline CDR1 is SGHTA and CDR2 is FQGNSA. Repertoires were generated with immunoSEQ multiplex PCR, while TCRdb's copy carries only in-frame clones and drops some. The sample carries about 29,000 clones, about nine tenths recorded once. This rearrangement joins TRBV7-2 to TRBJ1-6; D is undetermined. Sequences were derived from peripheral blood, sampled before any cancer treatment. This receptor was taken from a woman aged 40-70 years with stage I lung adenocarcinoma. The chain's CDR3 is CASSPVVGNSPLHF. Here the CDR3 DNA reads TGTGCCAGCAGCCCCGTGGTAGGGAATTCACCCCTCCACTTT.